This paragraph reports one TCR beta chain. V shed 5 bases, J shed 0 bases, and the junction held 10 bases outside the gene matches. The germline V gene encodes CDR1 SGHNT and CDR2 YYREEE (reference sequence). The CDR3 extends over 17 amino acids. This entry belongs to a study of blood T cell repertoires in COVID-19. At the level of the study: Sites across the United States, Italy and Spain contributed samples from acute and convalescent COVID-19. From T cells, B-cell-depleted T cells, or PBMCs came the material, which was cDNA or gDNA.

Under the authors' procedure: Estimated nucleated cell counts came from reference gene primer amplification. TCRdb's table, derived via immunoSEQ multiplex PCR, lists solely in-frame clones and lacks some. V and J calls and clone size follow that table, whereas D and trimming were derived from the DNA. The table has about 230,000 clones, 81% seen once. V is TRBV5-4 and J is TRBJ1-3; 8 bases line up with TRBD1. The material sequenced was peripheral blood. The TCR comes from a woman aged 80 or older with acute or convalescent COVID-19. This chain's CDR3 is CASSPGTGTISGNTIYF. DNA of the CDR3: TGTGCCAGCAGTCCCGGGACAGGTACCATCTCTGGAAACACCATATATTTT.